Listed below are T cell receptor beta chains from one sample, sequenced in a study of identical twins. MiXCR, applied by TCRdb to the 5' RACE reads, yields one record per CDR3 protein. The table lists around 240,000 distinct CDR3 sequences, 7% of them singletons. These same records also appear under a second study, on yellow fever vaccine responses in identical twins.

Material: memory (CD45RO+) T cells sorted from blood. These receptors came from a woman aged 18-30 years in good health. Each CDR3 is given with its conserved first and last residue. A D gene is named only where the DNA matches it firmly. Clone size is shown for a subset of rows, as once, few, many or a class of expanded clone.

CDR3aa	CDR3nt	abundance	j_gene	d_gene	v_gene
CASSLAEGEANVLTF	TGTGCCAGCAGCTTGGCAGAGGGTGAGGCCAACGTCCTGACTTTC	many	TRBJ2-6	-	TRBV7-9
CASSATTGSQAFF	TGTGCCAGCAGTGCTACGACAGGGAGCCAAGCTTTCTTT	-	TRBJ1-1	TRBD1	TRBV2
CSATILAGGTDTQYF	TGCAGTGCTACGATACTAGCGGGGGGCACAGATACGCAGTATTTT	many	TRBJ2-3	TRBD2	TRBV20-1
CASSSGLRADTQYF	TGTGCCAGCAGCTCCGGGCTCAGGGCGGATACGCAGTATTTT	few	TRBJ2-3	-	TRBV11-3
CASSSFGERVNTGELFF	TGTGCCAGCAGTTCATTTGGGGAGCGGGTGAACACCGGGGAGCTGTTTTTT	many	TRBJ2-2	-	TRBV28
CASTGTSTDTQYF	TGTGCCAGCACAGGGACTAGCACAGATACGCAGTATTTT	-	TRBJ2-3	-	TRBV2
CASSVAVSGGPSTQYF	TGTGCCAGCAGCGTAGCGGTTTCGGGAGGGCCCTCTACGCAGTATTTT	-	TRBJ2-3	TRBD2	TRBV9
CASSLVAGVKGYTF	TGTGCCAGCAGTTTAGTAGCAGGGGTGAAAGGCTACACCTTC	many	TRBJ1-2	-	TRBV12-3/TRBV12-4
CASSEGNNYGYTF	TGTGCCAGCAGTGAAGGCAACAACTATGGCTACACCTTC	-	TRBJ1-2	-	TRBV2
CSARDARRAGETQYF	TGCAGTGCTAGAGATGCCCGGCGGGCGGGTGAGACCCAGTACTTC	-	TRBJ2-5	-	TRBV20-1
CSARVRYKLYNEQFF	TGCAGTGCTAGAGTACGGTACAAACTATACAATGAGCAGTTCTTC	-	TRBJ2-1	-	TRBV20-1
CASSSNGLPYNEQFF	TGCGCCAGCAGCTCCAATGGACTACCCTACAATGAGCAGTTCTTC	many	TRBJ2-1	-	TRBV5-1
CASSGGGGINTEAFF	TGTGCCAGCAGCGGCGGGGGAGGGATAAACACTGAAGCTTTCTTT	-	TRBJ1-1	-	TRBV3-1
CASTARVAQHF	TGTGCCAGCACAGCGAGGGTGGCCCAGCATTTT	few	TRBJ1-5	-	TRBV7-3
CASSLAWTTQATDTQYF	TGTGCCAGCAGCTTAGCGTGGACAACCCAGGCCACAGATACGCAGTATTTT	many	TRBJ2-3	-	TRBV7-6
CASRTIAGETDTQYF	TGTGCCAGCAGAACAATAGCGGGAGAAACAGATACGCAGTATTTT	few	TRBJ2-3	TRBD2	TRBV6-4
CASGRGGPLHF	TGTGCCAGCGGCCGAGGTGGACCCCTCCACTTT	-	TRBJ1-6	-	TRBV25-1
CAISEAQGSYEQYF	TGTGCCATCAGTGAGGCACAGGGTTCCTACGAGCAGTACTTC	-	TRBJ2-7	-	TRBV10-3
CASSPGHTQETQYF	TGCGCCAGCAGCCCCGGACATACCCAAGAGACCCAGTACTTC	many	TRBJ2-5	-	TRBV5-1
CASSLRTGTGGTDTQYF	TGCGCCAGCAGCTTACGTACCGGGACAGGGGGTACAGATACGCAGTATTTT	many	TRBJ2-3	TRBD1	TRBV5-1
CASSPGYTGELFF	TGTGCCAGTAGTCCGGGGTACACCGGGGAGCTGTTTTTT	few	TRBJ2-2	-	TRBV19
CASSSAPTGELFF	TGCGCCAGCAGCTCGGCTCCCACCGGGGAGCTGTTTTTT	many	TRBJ2-2	-	TRBV5-1
CASGRHGSEAFF	TGTGCCAGCGGCCGCCATGGGTCGGAAGCTTTCTTT	many	TRBJ1-1	-	TRBV6-5
CASSLDRGSNQPQHF	TGCGCCAGCAGTCTTGACAGGGGAAGTAATCAGCCCCAGCATTTT	many	TRBJ1-5	TRBD1	TRBV4-1
CATSPIAGGPHSYNEQFF	TGTGCCACCAGCCCCATAGCGGGAGGGCCGCACTCCTACAATGAGCAGTTCTTC	few	TRBJ2-1	TRBD2	TRBV24-1
CASSLRDRGSNEQFF	TGCGCCAGCAGCTTGAGGGACAGGGGGTCGAATGAGCAGTTCTTC	many	TRBJ2-1	TRBD1	TRBV5-1